The 26 T cell receptor beta chains listed next were all sequenced from one sample in a study of T-cell reconstitution after alpha-beta-depleted transplantation in children. Library preparation (for TCRbeta) was performed with unique molecular identifiers. TCRdb reanalysed the PCR reads using MiXCR and keeps one entry per CDR3 protein. This sample has about 440,000 distinct CDR3 sequences; approximately 42% occur once, and the top ten carry 25% to 30%. The input for sequencing was PBMCs, taken before TCRalphabeta/CD19-depleted stem cell transplant. The receptors were sampled from a girl aged 2-10 years with aplastic anemia, due to receive a stem cell transplant.

The genes are TRBV12-3 or TRBV12-4 and TRBJ2-3; D remains ambiguous. This CDR3 is 12 amino acids long. V was pared by 8 bases and J by 8 bases, with 14 bases between. CDR3 DNA sequence: TGTGCCAGCGGCCTCCCCCTGGGTACGCAGTATTTT. This encodes CASGLPLGTQYF.

This clonotype was picked up many times. This chain links TRBV12-3 or TRBV12-4 with TRBJ1-1; D is perhaps TRBD1 (6 bases). V lost 6 bases, J lost 6 bases, and 11 bases lay in between. This CDR3 comprises 12 residues. The CDR3 reads CASRPQGPEAFF. The CDR3 DNA reads as TGTGCCAGCAGACCCCAGGGGCCTGAAGCTTTCTTT.

The sample holds many counts of this clonotype. The chain recombines TRBV3-1 with TRBJ1-1; D might be TRBD1 (6 bases). Trimming pared 8 bases from V and 10 bases from J, leaving 11 bases between. The CDR3 spans 10 residues. Germline CDR1 is LGHDT and CDR2 is YNNKEL (reference sequence). This CDR3 is CASGIGGAFF. Here the CDR3 DNA reads TGTGCCAGCGGAATAGGGGGAGCTTTCTTT.

Note on this clonotype: At one of its ends the junction is not consistent with the germline gene, which may arise from a read error. The rearrangement joins TRBV7-2 to TRBJ2-1; 12 bases are shared with TRBD2. Looked up from germline, CDR1 is SGHTA and CDR2 is FQGNSA. The CDR3 runs to 15 residues. The CDR3 coding sequence is TGTGCCAGCAGCTTAAAGGGGGGACTAGCGGGCAAAGAGGTCTTC. Encoded protein: CASSLKGGLAGKEVF.

The chain is built from TRBV20-1 and TRBJ2-3, with 8 bases lining up with TRBD2. The germline CDR1 and CDR2 sequences are DFQATT and SNEGSKA (reference sequence). This CDR3 is 15 amino acids long. The junction had 4 bases not matched to a gene; V was cut back by 0 bases and J by 2 bases. CDR3 DNA: TGCAGTGCTAGAGATCCGCGGGAGGTCACAGATACGCAGTATTTT. Protein sequence: CSARDPREVTDTQYF.

The rearrangement joins TRBV20-1 to TRBJ2-1; 9 bases match TRBD2. J lost 6 bases, V lost 0 bases, and 6 bases had no gene match. The germline gives CDR1 DFQATT, CDR2 SNEGSKA (reference sequence). The CDR3 has 15 residues. The CDR3 nucleotides are TGCAGTGCTAGAGATGGGGTTAGCGGGGGCAATGAGCAGTTCTTC. It yields the protein CSARDGVSGGNEQFF.

This chain connects TRBV9 to TRBJ1-3; D is ambiguous. The CDR3 consists of 15 residues. CDR1 SGDLS and CDR2 YYNGEE come from the germline V gene. V was cut by 5 bases and J by 2 bases, with 14 bases left in between. CDR3 bases: TGTGCCAGCAGGTTAGGTGAGGGCCCTGGAAACACCATATATTTT. Translating gives CASRLGEGPGNTIYF.

The chain joins TRBV30 to TRBJ2-7; no reliable D call. Per germline, CDR1 GTSNPN and CDR2 SVGIG (reference sequence). The CDR3 runs 14 residues. Trimming shortened V by 3 bases and J by 0 bases, and 12 bases separated the two germline ends. As DNA, the CDR3 is TGTGCCTGGAGGGACGACTCCGTCTCCTACGAGCAGTACTTC. Amino acid sequence: CAWRDDSVSYEQYF.

There are many counts of this clonotype. The gene calls are TRBV7-9 and TRBJ2-5, with D tentatively TRBD2 (5 bases). The CDR3 length is 15 residues. Trimming pared 3 bases from V and 2 bases from J, leaving 13 bases between. Germline CDR1 SEHNR, CDR2 FQNEAQ (reference sequence). In nucleotides, the CDR3 is TGTGCCAGCAGCTTTACAGCCCGACTACAAGAGACCCAGTACTTC. It translates to CASSFTARLQETQYF. The complete variable domain, with remaining parts taken from reference TRBV7-9 and TRBJ2-5, reads DTGVSQNPRHKITKRGQNVTFRCDPISEHNRLYWYRQTLGQGPEFLTYFQNEAQLEKSRLLSDRFSAERPKGSFSTLEIQRTEQGDSAMYLCASSFTARLQETQYFGPGTRLLVL.

This clonotype showed up many times. The V gene is TRBV6-5, the J gene TRBJ2-3; possibly TRBD2 for D (5 bases). V lost 0 bases and J 0 bases, leaving 7 bases between the germline ends. The germline gives CDR1 MNHEY, CDR2 SVGAGI. The CDR3 covers 15 residues. The CDR3: CASSYSGGSTDTQYF. The DNA of the CDR3 is TGTGCCAGCAGTTACTCCGGCGGGAGCACAGATACGCAGTATTTT.

The chain is built from TRBV6-1 and TRBJ1-4; a possible D gene is TRBD1 (5 bases). V was pared by 5 bases and J by 8 bases, with 15 bases between. The CDR3 covers 14 residues. Germline lookup yields CDR1 MNHNS and CDR2 SASEGT. As DNA, the CDR3 is TGTGCCAGCAGTCCCCGCAGGGCCCAAGAAAAACTGTTTTTT. As protein: CASSPRRAQEKLFF.

This clonotype showed up many times. This chain joins TRBV3-1 and TRBJ2-7; D might be TRBD2 (6 bases). Trimming removed 1 base at V and 9 bases at J, with 10 bases between. Germline V gene sequence: CDR1 LGHDT, CDR2 YNNKEL (reference sequence). The CDR3 is made up of 12 amino acids. CDR3 loop: CASSQVASVQYF. The CDR3 DNA follows: TGTGCCAGCAGCCAAGTAGCTAGCGTGCAGTACTTC.

The V gene is TRBV9, the J gene TRBJ2-3, with D maybe TRBD2 (5 bases). There are 13 residues in the CDR3. Trimming left V 0 bases short and J 6 bases short, with 8 bases between. Germline V gene lookup returns CDR1 SGDLS and CDR2 YYNGEE. For the CDR3, the DNA is TGTGCCAGCAGCGTAGAGCCGGGGGATACGCAGTATTTT. Protein product: CASSVEPGDTQYF.

This clonotype has only a few counts. For the CDR3, the DNA is TGTGCCACCAGCTCCCGGACTAGCGGGGCCTACGAGCAGTACTTC. It translates to CATSSRTSGAYEQYF. The chain joins TRBV15 to TRBJ2-7; 12 nucleotides line up with TRBD2. This CDR3 has 15 amino acids. With V trimmed by 5 bases and J by 2 bases, 4 bases remained unmatched. In germline, CDR1 is LNHNV, CDR2 YYDKDF (reference sequence).

The chain links TRBV20-1 to TRBJ1-6; 7 bases map to TRBD1. Germline values: CDR1 DFQATT, CDR2 SNEGSKA (reference sequence). Trimming cost V 5 bases and J 6 bases; bases outside gene matches: 7. This CDR3 has 14 amino acids. DNA for the CDR3: TGCAGTGCTGGATCGACAGGGATTAATTCACCCCTCCACTTT. This codes for CSAGSTGINSPLHF.

The rearrangement links TRBV9 to TRBJ2-1, with 15 bases fitting TRBD2. Germline V gene lookup returns CDR1 SGDLS and CDR2 YYNGEE. V trimming: 4 bases; J trimming: 5 bases; junction bases outside the gene matches: 7. The CDR3 spans 17 residues. CDR3 sequence: CASSPKRTSGRDNEQFF. CDR3 nucleotide sequence: TGTGCCAGCAGCCCGAAGAGGACTAGCGGGAGGGACAATGAGCAGTTCTTC.

This clonotype was found a few times. The chain links TRBV19 to TRBJ2-3, with D unresolved. The V gene lost 3 bases and the J gene lost 0 bases, with 10 bases spanning the gap. The length of the CDR3 is 15 residues. Germline loops: CDR1 LNHDA, CDR2 SQIVND (reference sequence). The CDR3: CASSMETQSTDTQYF. CDR3 bases: TGTGCCAGTAGTATGGAGACTCAAAGCACAGATACGCAGTATTTT.

The genes are TRBV6-2 or TRBV6-3 and TRBJ1-1, with 8 bases aligning to TRBD1. Germline CDR1 and CDR2: MNHEY and SVGEGT. Unmatched junction bases numbered 16, after V lost 2 bases and J lost 5 bases. The CDR3 extends over 18 amino acids. The CDR3 sequence: CASSYRKSPWTGWTEAFF. The CDR3 nucleotides are TGTGCCAGCAGTTACCGAAAATCTCCCTGGACAGGGTGGACTGAAGCTTTCTTT.

A few counts support this clonotype. V usage is TRBV6-1 and J usage is TRBJ1-5; TRBD1 might be the D (6 bases). CDR3 length equals 15 residues. Germline V gene data show CDR1 as MNHNS and CDR2 as SASEGT. Trimming took 2 bases from V and 2 from J, leaving 10 bases between them. In DNA form, the CDR3 reads TGTGCCAGCAGTGAAAGGGGGAGTGGCAATCAGCCCCAGCATTTT. Residues: CASSERGSGNQPQHF.

CDR3 in amino acids: CSASDDTQYF. The CDR3 nucleotides are TGCAGTGCTTCAGACGATACGCAGTATTTT. The chain links TRBV20-1 to TRBJ2-3, with D hard to call. The CDR3 loop spans 10 amino acids. V dropped 5 bases and J dropped 6 bases, with 6 bases sitting between them. CDR1 and CDR2 from the germline V gene are DFQATT and SNEGSKA (reference sequence).

In this sample, this clonotype turned up many times. This chain links TRBV6-1 with TRBJ1-2, with D uncertain. Trimming pared 1 base from V and 1 base from J, leaving 4 bases between. CDR1 is MNHNS and CDR2 is SASEGT in the germline V gene. This CDR3 spans 13 amino acids. For the CDR3, the DNA is TGTGCCAGCAGTGAAGAGGTTAACTATGGCTACACCTTC. It encodes CASSEEVNYGYTF.

In this sample, this clonotype turned up many times. The chain couples TRBV25-1 to TRBJ1-1; D is perhaps TRBD1 (5 bases). V shed 4 bases and J shed 3 bases, with 12 bases lying between them. CDR1 MGHDK and CDR2 SYGVNS come from the germline V gene. CDR3 length: 14 residues. CDR3 DNA sequence: TGTGCCAGCAGTGCCTCGGGGGGGGACACTGAAGCTTTCTTT. It encodes CASSASGGDTEAFF.

This clonotype was observed a few times. The V and J genes are TRBV29-1 and TRBJ2-1; 8 bases line up with TRBD2. CDR3 length equals 13 residues. Per the germline V gene, CDR1 is SQVTM and CDR2 is ANQGSEA. With 7 bases clipped from V and 2 bases from J, the junction kept 4 bases outside the gene matches. For the CDR3, the DNA is TGCAGCGGCACTAGCGGCGCCTACAATGAGCAGTTCTTC. Translating gives CSGTSGAYNEQFF.

The rearrangement links TRBV28 to TRBJ2-2; D perhaps matches TRBD2 (5 bases). Germline lookup yields CDR1 MDHEN and CDR2 SYDVKM. Trimming pared 10 bases from V and 1 base from J, leaving 13 bases between. The CDR3 sequence is 14 residues long. The CDR3 DNA sequence: TGTGCCACCGGAAGGGAGCGGAACACCGGGGAGCTGTTTTTT. Its protein product is CATGRERNTGELFF.

This clonotype came up a few times. The J gene is TRBJ2-3, the V gene TRBV27, with 9 bases aligning to TRBD2. J gave up 5 bases and V 0 bases, and 12 bases lay outside the gene matches. The germline V gene encodes CDR1 MNHEY and CDR2 SMNVEV (reference sequence). The length of the CDR3 is 18 residues. This CDR3 is CASSLSQAGGTARDTQYF. CDR3 nucleotide sequence: TGTGCCAGCAGTTTATCTCAAGCGGGGGGCACGGCCCGAGATACGCAGTATTTT.

The V and J genes are TRBV5-1 and TRBJ1-6; 9 bases align to TRBD1. Germline CDR1 reads SGHRS; CDR2 reads YFSETQ. Trimming at V came to 3 bases and at J to 7 bases, leaving 5 bases not matched to a gene. The CDR3 spans 15 residues. The CDR3: CASSSTGGGNSPLHF. The DNA for the CDR3 is TGCGCCAGCAGCTCGACAGGGGGAGGAAATTCACCCCTCCACTTT.